This T cell receptor (beta chain) is drawn from a study of blood T cell repertoires in COVID-19. For the study at large: Samples taken during acute and convalescent COVID-19 were collected in the United States, Italy and Spain.

V was shortened by 0 bases and J by 8 bases, with 21 bases between the two germline ends. The CDR3 has 17 residues. Germline CDR1 and CDR2: SGDLS and YYNGEE. This table comes from immunoSEQ multiplex PCR, and its TCRdb copy is limited to in-frame clones, with some not included. The profile shows more than 10,000 clones, about 88% of them singletons. This receptor was obtained from a human donor in a cohort sampled during active COVID-19. The chain combines TRBV9 with TRBJ1-3, with D possibly TRBD1 on 5 matching bases. What was sequenced was peripheral blood. The CDR3 is CASSVGSSTLSGDTIYF. The CDR3 nucleotides are TGTGCCAGCAGCGTAGGTTCCAGCACCCTCTCGGGGGACACCATATATTTT.